The rows below give T cell receptor beta chains drawn from one sample of a study of blood T cell repertoires in COVID-19. Some clones are missing from TCRdb's copy, which holds only in-frame ones; the method was immunoSEQ multiplex PCR. The sample comprises about 200,000 clones, 90% of which are singletons, and around 1.3% rests with the top ten. The sequenced material came from PBMCs or T cells enriched from blood (not recorded which). The receptors derive from a man aged 30-40 years who had recovered from COVID-19. The CDR3 runs from the conserved cysteine through the conserved F or W. D genes are given only for firm matches. The size field is filled for only some rows; it gives once, few, many or a size class.

TRBJ2-3	.	.	TRBV19	CASSFGGDTDTQYF	TGTGCCAGTAGTTTTGGCGGGGACACAGATACGCAGTATTTT
TRBJ2-3	TRBD2	.	TRBV11-3	CASSLGRRGATTDTQYF	TGTGCCAGCAGCTTAGGTCGGCGGGGGGCCACCACAGATACGCAGTATTTT
TRBJ1-2	TRBD1	.	TRBV5-1	CASSPGQGARNYGYTF	TGCGCCAGCAGCCCCGGACAGGGGGCGAGAAACTATGGCTACACCTTC
TRBJ1-2	.	.	TRBV7-2	CASSLGGRSNYGYTF	TGTGCCAGCAGCTTAGGTGGCAGATCTAACTATGGCTACACCTTC
TRBJ1-4	.	.	TRBV28	CASSLDTRREKLFF	TGTGCCAGCAGTTTGGACACGCGGCGGGAAAAACTGTTTTTT
TRBJ1-5	TRBD1	.	TRBV18	CASSPRGTGNQPQHF	TGTGCCAGCTCACCACGCGGGACAGGCAATCAGCCCCAGCATTTT
TRBJ2-7	TRBD1	once	TRBV2	CASSSTGAYEQYF	TGTGCCAGCAGTTCGACAGGGGCCTACGAGCAGTACTTC
TRBJ2-5	TRBD2	.	TRBV28	CASSSIEPGLAQETQYF	TGTGCCAGCAGTTCTATTGAACCGGGACTAGCGCAAGAGACCCAGTACTTC
TRBJ1-4	.	.	TRBV12-3/TRBV12-4	CASSHQDSLVF	TGTGCCAGCAGTCACCAAGACTCCTTAGTTTTT
TRBJ2-1	TRBD2	.	TRBV3-1/TRBV3-2	CASSQAGTLLAGVRDEQFF	TGTGCCAGCAGCCAAGCGGGGACTCTACTAGCGGGAGTGAGGGATGAGCAGTTCTTC
TRBJ2-7	.	.	TRBV5-4	CASSYSDSTYEQYF	TGTGCCAGCAGCTACTCGGACAGCACCTACGAGCAGTACTTC
TRBJ2-7	TRBD2	once	TRBV5-1	CASSWGLAGGLEQYF	TGCGCCAGCAGTTGGGGACTAGCGGGAGGATTGGAGCAGTACTTC
TRBJ2-1	.	.	TRBV4-1	CASSQEGDRAYNEQFF	TGCGCCAGCAGCCAAGAAGGAGACAGAGCCTACAATGAGCAGTTCTTC
TRBJ1-1	.	.	TRBV11-2	CASGLFARGGAEAFF	TGTGCCAGCGGATTGTTCGCGAGGGGCGGGGCTGAAGCTTTCTTT
TRBJ2-1	.	.	TRBV25-1	CASSEYRAGMYNEQFF	TGTGCCAGCAGTGAATATAGGGCAGGGATGTACAATGAGCAGTTCTTC
TRBJ1-4	TRBD1	.	TRBV19	CASTDQGARESVKLFF	TGTGCCAGTACTGACCAGGGGGCGCGGGAAAGCGTAAAACTGTTTTTT
TRBJ1-5	TRBD1	few	TRBV29-1	CSVLDRVNQPQHF	TGCAGCGTCCTCGACAGGGTCAATCAGCCCCAGCATTTT
TRBJ2-7	.	.	TRBV5-4	CASSLGTQGYEQYF	TGTGCCAGCAGCTTGGGCACACAGGGCTACGAGCAGTACTTC
TRBJ1-5	TRBD1	once	TRBV11-2	CASSLDSGTGYQPQHF	TGTGCCAGCAGCTTAGATTCCGGGACAGGATATCAGCCCCAGCATTTT
TRBJ2-1	TRBD1	.	TRBV29-1	CSVDRGRDEQFF	TGCAGCGTTGACAGGGGGCGCGATGAGCAGTTCTTC
TRBJ1-2	.	.	TRBV11-2	CASTPGRASYGYTF	TGTGCCAGCACCCCGGGAAGGGCGAGCTATGGCTACACCTTC
TRBJ2-7	TRBD2	.	TRBV9	CASSVGTSLGEQYF	TGTGCCAGCAGCGTAGGGACTAGTCTTGGCGAGCAGTACTTC
TRBJ2-7	.	.	TRBV12-3/TRBV12-4	CASSLAGEQYF	TGTGCCAGCAGTTTAGCCGGGGAGCAGTACTTC
TRBJ1-1	TRBD1	.	TRBV11-2	CASSLGTGERSAEAFF	TGTGCCAGCAGCTTAGGGACAGGGGAAAGGAGCGCTGAAGCTTTCTTT
TRBJ1-2	TRBD1	.	TRBV10-3	CAISGGTDPYTF	TGTGCCATCAGTGGAGGGACAGATCCCTACACCTTC
TRBJ1-2	TRBD1	.	TRBV5-1	CASSLRGQTDNYGYTF	TGCGCCAGCAGCTTGCGGGGACAGACTGATAACTATGGCTACACCTTC
TRBJ2-1	TRBD2	once	TRBV24-1	CATPKSGLGNEQFF	TGTGCCACTCCCAAATCAGGACTAGGAAATGAGCAGTTCTTC
TRBJ1-5	TRBD1	.	TRBV6-1	CASSEETGKVWRPQHF	TGTGCCAGCAGTGAAGAGACAGGGAAGGTTTGGCGGCCCCAGCATTTT
TRBJ1-6	TRBD1	many	TRBV6-5	CASRGQHSSPLHF	TGTGCCAGCAGGGGACAGCATAGTTCACCCCTCCACTTT
TRBJ2-2	.	.	TRBV7-2	CASSLYATGELFF	TGTGCCAGCAGCCTCTATGCTACCGGGGAGCTGTTTTTT
TRBJ1-1	.	.	TRBV6-5	CASSYPGWTEAFF	TGTGCCAGCAGTTACCCAGGGTGGACTGAAGCTTTCTTT
TRBJ2-2	TRBD1	.	TRBV24-1	CATRDSTNTGELFF	TGTGCCACCCGGGACAGTACGAACACCGGGGAGCTGTTTTTT
TRBJ1-5	.	.	TRBV7-8	CASSPPVGPQHF	TGTGCCAGCAGCCCCCCAGTTGGGCCCCAGCATTTT
TRBJ1-2	.	.	TRBV7-2	CASSLDSNRQNYGYTF	TGTGCCAGCAGCTTAGACTCTAACAGACAGAACTATGGCTACACCTTC
TRBJ1-5	.	.	TRBV28	CASSLTSQPQHF	TGTGCCAGCAGTCTCACTTCGCAGCCCCAGCATTTT
TRBJ2-5	TRBD2	.	TRBV18	CASSPGLAGQETQYF	TGTGCCAGCTCACCCGGGCTAGCGGGGCAAGAGACCCAGTACTTC
TRBJ2-1	TRBD2	.	TRBV30	CAWSATDWTSGGGGTYNEQFF	TGTGCCTGGAGCGCAACAGATTGGACTAGCGGGGGCGGTGGGACCTACAATGAGCAGTTCTTC
TRBJ2-1	TRBD2	.	TRBV5-4	CASSLASGIQYEQFF	TGTGCCAGCAGCTTGGCTAGCGGGATCCAGTATGAGCAGTTCTTC
TRBJ2-5	TRBD2	.	TRBV19	CASRERGEETQYF	TGTGCCAGTAGAGAGCGGGGGGAGGAGACCCAGTACTTC
TRBJ1-5	.	.	TRBV2	CASSESIPGNQPQHF	TGTGCCAGCAGTGAAAGTATTCCGGGCAATCAGCCCCAGCATTTT
TRBJ1-6	TRBD1	few	TRBV14	CASSHGTGKGDSPLHF	TGTGCCAGCAGCCATGGGACAGGGAAGGGAGATTCACCCCTCCACTTT
TRBJ2-7	.	.	TRBV11-2	CASSSHRGGYEQYF	TGTGCCAGCAGCAGCCACAGGGGGGGATACGAGCAGTACTTC
TRBJ1-4	TRBD1	.	TRBV5-6	CASTNLTGTATNEKLFF	TGTGCCAGCACCAATCTTACAGGGACAGCAACTAATGAAAAACTGTTTTTT
TRBJ2-1	TRBD2	.	TRBV10-3	CAISDSSGTSGRSSYNEQFF	TGTGCCATCAGTGATTCGTCCGGAACTAGCGGGCGGAGCTCCTACAATGAGCAGTTCTTC
TRBJ2-7	TRBD1	.	TRBV13	CASSPSLGTGLSDEQYF	TGTGCCAGCAGCCCAAGCCTGGGGACAGGGCTAAGCGACGAGCAGTACTTC
TRBJ1-5	TRBD1	.	TRBV10-2	CASNPTGGNQPQHF	TGCGCCAGCAACCCTACAGGGGGCAATCAGCCCCAGCATTTT
TRBJ2-1	TRBD1	.	TRBV5-1	CASSLMGRDSPYNEQFF	TGCGCCAGCAGCTTAATGGGTCGGGACAGCCCTTACAATGAGCAGTTCTTC
TRBJ2-1	.	.	TRBV7-8	CASSDRQLSSYNEQFF	TGTGCCAGCAGCGACCGACAGCTGAGCTCCTACAATGAGCAGTTCTTC